This TCR beta chain was sequenced in a study of T-cell reconstitution after alpha-beta-depleted transplantation in children. The study, taken as a whole, reports: At around two months after transplant, the alpha-beta T cells were reportedly derived from several hundred expanded clones that came from non-depleted graft cells. Some patients' high day-60 TCRbeta diversity was attributed to recipient cells surviving conditioning. After one year, T-cell counts and TCRbeta diversity mostly came from new T cells.

Unique molecular identifiers were incorporated into the prepared TCRbeta library. TCRdb recomputed calls from the PCR reads with MiXCR, one row per CDR3 protein. The table records about 290,000 distinct CDR3 sequences, 6% to 10% of them present only once. The germline V gene has CDR1 DFQATT and CDR2 SNEGSKA (reference sequence). Trimming removed 6 bases from V and 4 bases from J, with 15 bases in between. This CDR3 is built from 13 residues. A note on this clonotype: Its antigen is currently unknown.

The genes are TRBV20-1 and TRBJ1-2; D remains unclear. The material sequenced was peripheral blood, taken 360 days after TCRalphabeta/CD19-depleted stem cell transplant. This receptor was taken from a female patient aged 2-10 years who had a stem cell transplant for Fanconi anemia, so the T cells may come from the graft donor. The CDR3, as DNA: TGCAGTGCGAACTGGCCCCAGGTCTATGGCTACACCTTC. This encodes CSANWPQVYGYTF.